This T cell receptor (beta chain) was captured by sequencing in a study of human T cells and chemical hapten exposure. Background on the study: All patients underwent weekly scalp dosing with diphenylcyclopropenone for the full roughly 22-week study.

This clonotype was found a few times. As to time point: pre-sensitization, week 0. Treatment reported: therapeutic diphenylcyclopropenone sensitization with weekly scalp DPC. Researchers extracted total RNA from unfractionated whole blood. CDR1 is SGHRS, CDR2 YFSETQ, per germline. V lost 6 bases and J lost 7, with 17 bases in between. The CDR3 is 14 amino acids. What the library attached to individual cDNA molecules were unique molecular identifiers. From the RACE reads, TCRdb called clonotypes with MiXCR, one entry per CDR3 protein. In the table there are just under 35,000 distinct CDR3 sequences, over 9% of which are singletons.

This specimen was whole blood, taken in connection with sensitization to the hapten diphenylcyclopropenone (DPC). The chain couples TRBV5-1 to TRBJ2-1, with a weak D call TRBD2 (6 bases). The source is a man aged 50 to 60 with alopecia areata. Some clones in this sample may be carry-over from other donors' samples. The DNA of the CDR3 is TGCGCCAGCATGAGAGCAGCGGGCAAGAATGAGCAGTTCTTC. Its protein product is CASMRAAGKNEQFF.